The text below deals with one T cell receptor (beta chain). The data were taken from a study of blood T cell repertoires in COVID-19. The germline CDR1 and CDR2 sequences are SNHLY and FYNNEI. CDR3 length equals 15 residues. Trimming cost V 5 bases and J 6 bases, with 14 bases left between them. Sequenced by immunoSEQ multiplex PCR; TCRdb stores in-frame clones only, minus some. The sample includes approximately 84,000 clones, approximately 82% of them seen just once. The rearrangement joins TRBV2 to TRBJ1-6; D perhaps matches TRBD1 (6 bases). The sequence derives from a human donor in a cohort sampled during active COVID-19. Sequenced: peripheral blood. CDR3 region: CASSLGGGFNSPLHF. In nucleotides, the CDR3 is TGTGCCAGCAGTCTGGGAGGGGGATTTAATTCACCCCTCCACTTT.